This T cell receptor beta chain was observed in a study of blood T cell repertoires in COVID-19 (dated by TCRdb to 2018 to 2020). Notes on the research overall: Collaborator samples came from the United States, Italy and Spain and covered acute and convalescent phases of COVID-19. The dataset comprised deeply sampled blood TCRbeta repertoires from subjects exposed to, actively infected with, or recovered from COVID-19. The samples were drawn from the first 160 participants of the ongoing ImmuneRACE study and from 1,254 subjects provided by 6 global collaborators. Where available, HLA class I and class II types were obtained from metadata supplied by the sample provider rather than from assay-based typing. The prospective study material was composed of cDNA or gDNA derived from T cells, B-cell-depleted T cells, or PBMCs. The repertoires were released in a freely available public database intended as a resource for research on the immune response to SARS-CoV-2. The sample metadata nearly always contained a de-identified subject ID, COVID-19 status, age in years and sex. The study at large found these results: Clinical and demographic metadata were provided uncurated, with the amount varying by source and participant.

Enrolling through a virtual design, the prospective study's participants ranged in age from roughly 18 to 90 years and lived across some 22 United States geographic areas. Cohort assignment in the prospective study relied on participant-reported clinical history from a screening survey and a study questionnaire. ImmuneRACE Cohort 3 recovered participants were defined by two consecutive negative NP/OP PCR tests, healthcare professional clearance, or symptom resolution. In the prospective study, whole blood, serum and a nasopharyngeal or oropharyngeal swab were collected from each participant by mobile phlebotomists. Participants in the prospective study had the option to provide additional blood draws and questionnaires over an approximately two-month period. Blood samples from the prospective study were shipped frozen or at room temperature prior to DNA extraction. This clone was detected once. Its antigen is unknown. No qualities accompany the bases; no much larger clone lies one base away.

TCRbeta CDR3 regions were amplified from genomic DNA using the immunoSEQ Assay, a bias-controlled multiplex PCR. The paper's processing steps were these. Within the assay, amplification of reference gene primers was used to estimate how many nucleated cells each sample contained. To quantify the absolute abundance of each unique TCRbeta CDR3 rearrangement, sequence reads were collapsed and filtered. For each sample, productive Simpson clonality was calculated as the square root of Simpson's diversity index across productive rearrangements. The table comes from immuneACCESS by way of TCRdb, which keeps in-frame sequences with V and J called. Part of the clones is missing from these tables; in studies checked, under half for an unresolved V gene and the rest for unknown reasons. V, J and clone size are those of that table, while D and trimming were read from the DNA. The sample has 200,000 to 250,000 clones on record, 82% of them singletons. More than 3% of the sample is in the top ten clones.

Between the V and J ends, shortened by 4 bases and 4 bases respectively, the junction contains 11 bases. The CDR3 starts with the cysteine, ends with the phenylalanine, and has 13 residues. The kept DNA is CDR3 alone, 39 bases in frame from the first base. In the germline V gene, CDR1 corresponds to SGDLS and CDR2 to YYNGEE. Material for sequencing was PBMCs or T cells enriched from blood (not recorded which). The clonotype comes from a woman aged 60 to 75 who had recovered from COVID-19. This sequence uses TRBV9 and TRBJ1-2; the D gene is possibly TRBD1, with 6 bases matching. At the DNA level, the sequence is TGTGCCAGCAGCAGCGGCAGGGGCTATGGCTACACCTTC. This yields the protein CASSSGRGYGYTF.